These T cell receptor beta chains were read from a single sample in a study of identical twins. TCRdb ran MiXCR on the 5' RACE reads and lists one entry per CDR3 protein. The data contain around 1.7 million distinct CDR3 sequences, 32% of them singletons. The material sequenced was cord blood. Receptors were obtained from a newborn girl in good health. CDR3s include the opening cysteine and the closing phenylalanine or tryptophan. D genes are given only for firm matches. Size values are once, few and many counts, or a class for expanded clones, and some rows have none.

>TRBV3-1|TRBJ2-5|.|.
CASSQEDSLANPVETQYF
TGTGCCAGCAGCCAAGAAGACAGCCTAGCGAATCCCGTGGAGACCCAGTACTTC
>TRBV4-1|TRBJ2-7|.|few
CASSFSWGSYEQYF
TGCGCCAGCAGTTTCTCGTGGGGGTCCTACGAGCAGTACTTC
>TRBV14|TRBJ2-5|TRBD1|.
CASGQDMDRRLGEQYF
TGTGCCAGCGGCCAAGATATGGACAGGCGGTTGGGTGAGCAGTACTTC
>TRBV28|TRBJ1-4|.|few
CASSVRWGNEKLFF
TGTGCCAGCAGTGTAAGGTGGGGGAATGAAAAACTGTTTTTT
>TRBV20-1|TRBJ1-2|.|.
CSASLPRLLGYTF
TGCAGTGCTAGCCTCCCCAGGCTCCTTGGCTACACCTTC
>TRBV12-3/TRBV12-4|TRBJ2-1|TRBD2|many
CASSYRTSGDNEQFF
TGTGCCAGCAGTTATAGGACTAGCGGGGACAATGAGCAGTTCTTC
>TRBV11-2|TRBJ1-2|TRBD1|.
CASSLYTGVYRYTF
TGTGCCAGCAGCCTTTATACAGGGGTTTATCGCTACACCTTC
>TRBV12-3/TRBV12-4|TRBJ2-3|.|.
CASSTRATDTQYF
TGTGCCAGCAGCACTAGAGCAACAGATACGCAGTATTTT
>TRBV12-2|TRBJ1-5|.|.
CASRSWFGCRRGNQPQHF
TGTGCAAGTCGTTCCTGGTTCGGATGCAGACGGGGTAATCAGCCCCAGCATTTT
>TRBV11-2|TRBJ2-2|.|.
CASSLDRAGNTGELFF
TGTGCCAGCAGCTTAGATCGGGCAGGGAACACCGGGGAGCTGTTTTTT
>TRBV20-1|TRBJ2-5|TRBD2|few
CSARTSGSLDEQYF
TGCAGTGCACGGACTAGCGGGAGTCTCGATGAGCAGTACTTC
>TRBV10-3|TRBJ2-3|TRBD1|.
CAIGQGADTQYF
TGTGCCATCGGGCAGGGGGCAGATACGCAGTATTTT
>TRBV4-1|TRBJ2-3|TRBD1|.
CASSQGWTGRDTQYF
TGCGCCAGCAGCCAAGGATGGACAGGGCGGGATACGCAGTATTTT
>TRBV29-1|TRBJ2-3|TRBD2|.
CSVGLTSGSPDTQYF
TGCAGCGTGGGACTGACTAGCGGGAGTCCAGATACGCAGTATTTT
>TRBV28|TRBJ2-7|.|.
CASSSPAERQPPSYEQYF
TGTGCCAGCAGTTCCCCGGCCGAGAGACAGCCTCCTTCCTACGAGCAGTACTTC
>TRBV24-1|TRBJ2-2|TRBD2|few
CATSGSGGANTGELFF
TGTGCCACCAGTGGAAGCGGGGGGGCGAACACCGGGGAGCTGTTTTTT
>TRBV5-1|TRBJ1-1|.|.
CASSLTADNTEAFF
TGCGCCAGCAGCTTGACAGCGGATAACACTGAAGCTTTCTTT
>TRBV25-1|TRBJ1-2|.|few
CASSEVPGGGYTF
TGTGCCAGCAGTGAAGTTCCGGGCGGTGGCTACACCTTC
>TRBV28|TRBJ1-2|TRBD1|few
CASRVQGSGYTF
TGTGCCAGCAGGGTACAGGGGAGCGGCTACACCTTC
>TRBV5-1|TRBJ2-2|TRBD2|few
CASSLGLAGGPSTGELFF
TGCGCCAGCAGCCTAGGACTAGCGGGAGGGCCGAGCACCGGGGAGCTGTTTTTT